This is a list of T cell receptor beta chains from one sample in a study of cytomegalovirus exposure and HLA in healthy donors. Sequencing used immunoSEQ multiplex PCR; TCRdb keeps in-frame clones, though not all of them. The table lists 150,000 to 200,000 clones, roughly 70% of them singletons. What was sequenced was PBMCs. The source of these receptors is a male donor in good health and CMV-seronegative. The CDR3 runs from the conserved cysteine through the conserved F or W.

v_gene: TRBV7-9
j_gene: TRBJ2-7
CDR3aa: CSSSVPGQGYEQYF

v_gene: TRBV5-1
j_gene: TRBJ2-5
CDR3aa: CASSAGGGETQYF

v_gene: TRBV7-9
j_gene: TRBJ2-1
CDR3aa: CASSLASGRHYEQFF

v_gene: TRBV7-3
j_gene: TRBJ1-2
CDR3aa: CASSLTGQGHGYTF

v_gene: TRBV7-2
j_gene: TRBJ2-2
CDR3aa: CASSLGTSGTGELFF

v_gene: TRBV29-1
j_gene: TRBJ2-1
CDR3aa: CSVGANNEQFF

v_gene: TRBV18
j_gene: TRBJ2-1
CDR3aa: CASSLRGASTPPNEQFF

v_gene: TRBV28
j_gene: TRBJ1-5
CDR3aa: CASSFGTVHQPQHF

v_gene: TRBV7-6
j_gene: TRBJ2-3
CDR3aa: CASSLGLAGGPDTQYF

v_gene: TRBV6-5
j_gene: TRBJ2-7
CDR3aa: CASSFGTGKIYEQYF

v_gene: TRBV2
j_gene: TRBJ2-5
CDR3aa: CASSSGQGARETQYF

v_gene: TRBV7-9
j_gene: TRBJ2-2
CDR3aa: CASRHSGGNTGELFF

v_gene: TRBV28
j_gene: TRBJ2-7
CDR3aa: CASSLKTLYEQYF

v_gene: TRBV19
j_gene: TRBJ2-4
CDR3aa: CASKFRDFGSAKNIQYF

v_gene: TRBV2
j_gene: TRBJ2-7
CDR3aa: CASSRTERDWEQYF

v_gene: TRBV30
j_gene: TRBJ1-2
CDR3aa: CAWSRDSNYGYTF

v_gene: TRBV5-1
j_gene: TRBJ2-5
CDR3aa: CASRTSGGDQETQYF

v_gene: TRBV28
j_gene: TRBJ2-7
CDR3aa: CASTSSLGAGKPSYEQYF

v_gene: TRBV4-3
j_gene: TRBJ2-3
CDR3aa: CASSQDRALVADTQYF

v_gene: TRBV29-1
j_gene: TRBJ2-3
CDR3aa: CSVEDRERGAWGADTQYF

v_gene: TRBV7-2
j_gene: TRBJ1-5
CDR3aa: CASSLVQNQPQHF

v_gene: TRBV5-5
j_gene: TRBJ1-1
CDR3aa: CASSTRTVGNTEAFF

v_gene: TRBV20-1
j_gene: TRBJ2-1
CDR3aa: CRTEGNEQFF

v_gene: TRBV2
j_gene: TRBJ1-6
CDR3aa: CASRSPSGESSPLHF

v_gene: TRBV28
j_gene: TRBJ2-5
CDR3aa: CASSGRAVGETQYF

v_gene: TRBV6-1
j_gene: TRBJ2-7
CDR3aa: CASTFLAPNYEQYF

v_gene: TRBV28
j_gene: TRBJ2-2
CDR3aa: CASSPVRQLGRLDGGGELFF

v_gene: TRBV6-1
j_gene: TRBJ2-1
CDR3aa: CASLSTTSREQFF

v_gene: TRBV6-1
j_gene: TRBJ1-5
CDR3aa: CASSGFGGIYNQPQHF

v_gene: TRBV7-2
j_gene: TRBJ1-2
CDR3aa: CASSLEVGGRATGYTF

v_gene: TRBV6-1
j_gene: TRBJ2-5
CDR3aa: CASTIRAGLGETQYF

v_gene: TRBV6-5
j_gene: TRBJ2-7
CDR3aa: CASTPTGSSYEQYF

v_gene: TRBV5-1
j_gene: TRBJ2-5
CDR3aa: CASSLGPQEAQYF

v_gene: TRBV4-3
j_gene: TRBJ2-7
CDR3aa: CASSQDRRGDEQYF

v_gene: TRBV7-2
j_gene: TRBJ1-5
CDR3aa: CASSLRGPQHF

v_gene: TRBV28
j_gene: TRBJ2-1
CDR3aa: CASSFTSGAYNEQFF

v_gene: TRBV4-3
j_gene: TRBJ2-6
CDR3aa: CASSQEGAGDSGANVLTF

v_gene: TRBV7-9
j_gene: TRBJ2-3
CDR3aa: CASSLVSGLTDTQYF

v_gene: TRBV4-1
j_gene: TRBJ2-5
CDR3aa: CASSQETGFGETQYF

v_gene: TRBV10-3
j_gene: -
CDR3aa: CAISGDRELYEQYF

v_gene: TRBV9
j_gene: TRBJ1-6
CDR3aa: CASSASGSSDSPLHF

v_gene: TRBV5-1
j_gene: TRBJ1-2
CDR3aa: CASRNRGDYGYTF

v_gene: TRBV7-2
j_gene: TRBJ1-5
CDR3aa: CASSPQTGGNNQPQHF

v_gene: TRBV4-1
j_gene: TRBJ2-1
CDR3aa: CASSQQTSGDYNEQFF

v_gene: TRBV6-4
j_gene: TRBJ1-1
CDR3aa: CASSAEMNTEAFF

v_gene: TRBV9
j_gene: TRBJ1-2
CDR3aa: CASSDTGNYGYTF

v_gene: TRBV28
j_gene: TRBJ2-7
CDR3aa: CAITGPSSYEQYF

v_gene: TRBV6-5
j_gene: TRBJ2-7
CDR3aa: CASGLAGSEQYF

v_gene: TRBV28
j_gene: TRBJ1-2
CDR3aa: CASSLPGTGNYGYTF

v_gene: TRBV4-1
j_gene: TRBJ2-3
CDR3aa: CASTKPGGGTDTQYF

v_gene: TRBV27
j_gene: TRBJ1-2
CDR3aa: CASSLDGRGAYGYTF

v_gene: TRBV18
j_gene: TRBJ2-7
CDR3aa: CASSPAGYETYEQYF

v_gene: TRBV20-1
j_gene: TRBJ1-6
CDR3aa: CSATGHSPLHF

v_gene: TRBV4-1
j_gene: TRBJ2-4
CDR3aa: CASSQVRGNIQYF

v_gene: TRBV19
j_gene: TRBJ2-7
CDR3aa: CASSIDRDRGKQYF